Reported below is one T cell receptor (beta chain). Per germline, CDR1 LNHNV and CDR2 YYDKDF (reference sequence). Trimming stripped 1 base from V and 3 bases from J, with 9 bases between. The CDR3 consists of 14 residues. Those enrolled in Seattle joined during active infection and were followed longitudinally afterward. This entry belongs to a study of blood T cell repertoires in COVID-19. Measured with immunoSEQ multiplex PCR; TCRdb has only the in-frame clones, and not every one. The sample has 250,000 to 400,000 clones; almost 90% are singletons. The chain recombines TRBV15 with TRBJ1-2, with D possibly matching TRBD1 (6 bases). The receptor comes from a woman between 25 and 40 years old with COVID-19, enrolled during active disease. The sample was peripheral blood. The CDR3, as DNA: TGTGCCACCAGCAGAGGGGGACAAGACTATGGCTACACCTTC. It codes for CATSRGGQDYGYTF. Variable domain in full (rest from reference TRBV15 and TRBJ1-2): DAMVIQNPRYQVTQFGKPVTLSCSQTLNHNVMYWYQQKSSQAPKLLFHYYDKDFNNEADTPDNFQSRRPNTSFCFLDIRSPGLGDTAMYLCATSRGGQDYGYTFGSGTRLTVV.